This note documents a single TCR beta chain sequence. This record belongs to a study of CD8 T cells in Susac syndrome. Stable or active relapsing-remitting multiple sclerosis, untreated and meeting revised McDonald criteria, defined the controls. The authors reverse transcribed about 0.5 to 1 ug RNA with random hexamers. MiXCR was run by TCRdb on the immunoSEQ multiplex PCR reads, yielding one entry per CDR3 protein. The profile shows roughly 400,000 distinct CDR3 sequences, approximately 85% of them singletons. The CDR3 spans 17 residues. Germline V gene data show CDR1 as MNHNS and CDR2 as SASEGT. The V end lost 1 base, the J end lost 4 bases, and 17 bases lay between the germline ends.

The sequence derives from a human donor with multiple sclerosis. The rearrangement links TRBV6-1 to TRBJ2-1; maybe TRBD2 (6 bases). Specimen: CD8+ T cells from PBMCs. CDR3 sequence (DNA): TGTGCCAGCAGTGAAGAGATGGGAGGCGGTCCTTACAATGAGCAGTTCTTC. This gives the protein CASSEEMGGGPYNEQFF.